A single sample gave rise to the 9 T cell receptor beta chains below, sequenced in a study of immune evolution from preneoplasia to lung adenocarcinoma (dated by TCRdb to about 2021). Library construction relied on the immunoSEQ multiplex PCR assay. This is the immuneACCESS table as TCRdb keeps it, with only in-frame sequences that have V and J called. A part of the clones is gone; compared with another copy, unresolved V genes explain less than half, and the rest is unexplained. Within this sample are around 4,000 clones, with 82% of them counted one time only. The ten largest clonotypes hold around 15% of the sample. Material: FFPE adjacent normal lung tissue. All receptors come from a donor at least 70 years old with lung adenocarcinoma.

The rearrangement uses TRBV18 and TRBJ2-6; maybe TRBD2 (6 bases). In germline, CDR1 is KGHSH, CDR2 LQKENI. This CDR3 contains 15 residues. V lost 1 base and J 2 bases, leaving 6 bases between the germline ends. CDR3 coding DNA: TGTGCCAGCTCACCACGGGAGGCTGGGGCCAACGTCCTGACTTTC. Translated, it gives CASSPREAGANVLTF.

J is TRBJ2-5 and V is TRBV7-9; D is possibly TRBD1 (6 bases). From germline, CDR1 is SEHNR and CDR2 FQNEAQ (reference sequence). CDR3 length equals 13 residues. The CDR3 DNA reads TGTGCAAGCGGAGCAGGGGTGCAGGAGACCCAGTACTTC. Protein sequence: CASGAGVQETQYF.

The CDR3 here is CASSSRFDGTQETQYF. Written as DNA, the CDR3 is TGTGCCAGCAGCTCCCGCTTCGACGGGACCCAAGAGACCCAGTACTTC. This sequence joins TRBV13 and TRBJ2-5; D tentatively fits TRBD1 or TRBD2 (5 bases each). CDR3 length equals 16 residues. Trimming removed 4 bases from V and 1 base from J, with 16 bases in between. Germline CDR1 is PRHDT and CDR2 is FYEKMQ (reference sequence).

This chain uses TRBV27 with TRBJ2-7; 11 positions agree with TRBD2. Trimming took 7 bases from V and 3 from J; bases not matched to a gene: 17. From germline, CDR1 is MNHEY and CDR2 SMNVEV (reference sequence). The CDR3 has 18 residues. The CDR3 sequence: CASKRKVAGGTQLYEQYF. The DNA of the CDR3 is TGTGCCAGCAAAAGGAAGGTAGCGGGAGGGACCCAGCTCTACGAGCAGTACTTC.

This chain connects TRBV11-2 to TRBJ2-3; 7 bases are shared with TRBD2. Germline trimming cut 3 bases from V and 1 base from J; bases unmatched to any gene: 4. The germline gives CDR1 SGHAT, CDR2 FQNNGV. The CDR3 covers 15 residues. CDR3: CASSFRLARTDTQYF. CDR3 nucleotide sequence: TGTGCCAGCAGCTTTAGACTAGCTCGCACAGATACGCAGTATTTT.

The rearrangement links TRBV13 to TRBJ2-7; D is unclear. The CDR3 contains 15 residues. Germline CDR1 reads PRHDT; CDR2 reads FYEKMQ (reference sequence). V was shortened by 2 bases and J by 3 bases, with 14 bases between the two germline ends. The CDR3 protein is CASSLRAKWDYEQYF. The CDR3 coding sequence is TGTGCCAGCAGCTTAAGGGCGAAGTGGGACTACGAGCAGTACTTC. The variable domain in full, with the rest retrieved from reference TRBV13 and TRBJ2-7, is AAGVIQSPRHLIKEKRETATLKCYPIPRHDTVYWYQQGPGQDPQFLISFYEKMQSDKGSIPDRFSAQQFSDYHSELNMSSLELGDSALYFCASSLRAKWDYEQYFGPGTRLTVT.

The chain couples TRBV9 to TRBJ1-1; 7 bases are a match to TRBD1. This CDR3 contains 11 residues. Germline V gene sequence: CDR1 SGDLS, CDR2 YYNGEE. Trimming at V came to 4 bases and at J to 12 bases, leaving 6 bases not matched to a gene. The CDR3 sequence is CASSQGTVPFF. DNA of the CDR3: TGTGCCAGCAGCCAAGGGACAGTTCCTTTCTTT.

The rearrangement joins TRBV5-1 to TRBJ2-7; 8 nucleotides match TRBD1. This CDR3 region has 15 residues. With 0 bases clipped from V and 2 bases from J, the junction kept 4 bases outside the gene matches. In germline, CDR1 is SGHRS, CDR2 YFSETQ. The CDR3 spells CASSLDTGGTYEQYF. The CDR3 coding sequence is TGCGCCAGCAGCTTGGACACAGGGGGTACCTACGAGCAGTACTTC.

J is TRBJ2-5 and V is TRBV5-4, with TRBD2 as a possible D gene (6 bases). This CDR3 spans 12 amino acids. With 5 bases removed from V and 10 bases from J, the gap between germline ends came to 15 bases. Per germline, CDR1 SGHNT and CDR2 YYREEE (reference sequence). The CDR3 region has the DNA TGTGCCAGCAGTCAAGGGCCGCGGGGCCAGTACTTC. Its translation is CASSQGPRGQYF.